One sample yielded the 28 T cell receptor beta chains listed below, sequenced in a study of T cell repertoires in cytomegalovirus infection. TCRdb redid the calling of the reads with MiXCR, one entry per CDR3 protein. The sample gives under 600,000 distinct CDR3 sequences, 15% to 20% of which show up once; 20% to 30% is in the top ten. The sample was CD8+ T cells from PBMCs. All receptors come from a human donor in good health (CMV status not recorded). Some clones in this sample may be carry-over from other donors' samples.

This clonotype was found a few times. The chain recombines TRBV5-5 with TRBJ2-1; the match to TRBD2 covers 7 bases. Germline trimming cut 4 bases from V and 0 bases from J; bases unmatched to any gene: 7. From germline, CDR1 is SGHKS and CDR2 YYEKEE (reference sequence). The CDR3 is 16 amino acids. This CDR3 is CASSPLAVSSYNEQFF. Written as DNA, the CDR3 is TGTGCCAGCAGCCCCCTAGCGGTGAGCTCCTACAATGAGCAGTTCTTC.

This chain joins TRBV6-6 and TRBJ2-7, with TRBD1 identical over 7 bases. V lost 5 bases to trimming and J lost 5 bases; unmatched junction nucleotides: 6. Germline V gene lookup returns CDR1 MNHNY and CDR2 SVGAGI (reference sequence). This CDR3 is built from 13 residues. The CDR3 region has the DNA TGTGCCAGCAGTATCCAGGGGGTTCACGAGCAGTACTTC. Protein product: CASSIQGVHEQYF.

This clonotype was recorded many times. The CDR3: CASSLGRINYGYTF. The CDR3 nucleotides are TGTGCCAGCAGTTTGGGCAGGATTAACTATGGCTACACCTTC. This sequence joins TRBV12-3 or TRBV12-4 and TRBJ1-2, with D unclear. Trimming cost V 3 bases and J 1 base, with 9 bases left between them. CDR3 length equals 14 residues.

The chain recombines TRBV11-2 with TRBJ1-1; D is ambiguous. Trimming removed 2 bases at V and 3 bases at J, with 13 bases between. Germline V CDR1 and CDR2: SGHAT, FQNNGV. The CDR3 contains 15 residues. The CDR3 loop reads CASSLYFRSDTEAFF. The CDR3 DNA sequence: TGTGCCAGCAGCTTATATTTCAGGTCTGACACTGAAGCTTTCTTT. The complete variable domain, with remaining parts taken from reference TRBV11-2 and TRBJ1-1, reads EAGVAQSPRYKIIEKRQSVAFWCNPISGHATLYWYQQILGQGPKLLIQFQNNGVVDDSQLPKDRFSAERLKGVDSTLKIQPAKLEDSAVYLCASSLYFRSDTEAFFGQGTRLTVV.

This clonotype showed up many times. The chain combines TRBV29-1 with TRBJ2-7, with 9 bases lining up with TRBD1. In germline, CDR1 is SQVTM, CDR2 ANQGSEA. This CDR3 contains 15 residues. Trimming removed 8 bases from V and 2 bases from J; junction bases left unmatched: 13. This chain's CDR3 is CSPDRGAFPAYEQYF. DNA for the CDR3: TGCAGCCCTGACAGGGGGGCCTTCCCGGCCTACGAGCAGTACTTC.

In its sample, this clonotype was seen many times. The chain joins TRBV27 to TRBJ1-1; 7 bases line up with TRBD1. V trimming: 2 bases; J trimming: 3 bases; junction bases outside the gene matches: 6. This CDR3 has 15 amino acids. Germline CDR1 is MNHEY and CDR2 is SMNVEV (reference sequence). CDR3 sequence: CASSLKGAFYTEAFF. CDR3 in DNA: TGTGCCAGCAGTTTAAAGGGGGCGTTCTACACTGAAGCTTTCTTT.

This clonotype has a count of ten or more. The chain couples TRBV28 to TRBJ1-2; 7 nucleotides agree with TRBD1. The V gene end was trimmed by 5 bases and the J gene end by 5 bases; junction bases not matched to a gene: 8. Per the germline V gene, CDR1 is MDHEN and CDR2 is SYDVKM. The CDR3 has 14 amino acids. CDR3 amino acids: CASSSRQGAYGYTF. CDR3 DNA sequence: TGTGCCAGCAGTAGCAGACAGGGCGCTTATGGCTACACCTTC.

This clonotype was counted ten times or more. The rearrangement links TRBV12-5 to TRBJ2-3; the D gene is possibly TRBD1 (6 bases). The ends were cut back, 6 bases at V and 4 bases at J, with 11 bases in the middle. The CDR3 length is 13 residues. Germline values: CDR1 LGHNT, CDR2 FRNRAP. CDR3 sequence: CASGPDSPDTQYF. The CDR3 region has the DNA TGTGCTAGTGGCCCGGACAGCCCAGATACGCAGTATTTT. Full variable domain (remainder filled in from reference TRBV12-5 and TRBJ2-3): DARVTQTPRHKVTEMGQEVTMRCQPILGHNTVFWYRQTMMQGLELLAYFRNRAPLDDSGMPKDRFSAEMPDATLATLKIQPSEPRDSAVYFCASGPDSPDTQYFGPGTRLTVL.

The chain couples TRBV9 to TRBJ2-6; D not certain. V was cut by 4 bases and J by 0 bases, with 8 bases left in between. Germline V CDR1 and CDR2: SGDLS, YYNGEE. This CDR3 is built from 15 residues. The CDR3 bases are TGTGCCAGCAGCCCCCCCCTCTCTGGGGCCAACGTCCTGACTTTC. Translating it yields CASSPPLSGANVLTF.

The table lists this clonotype with a few counts. The V gene is TRBV12-3 or TRBV12-4, the J gene TRBJ2-2, with unresolved D. The germline V and J ends were trimmed by 4 bases and 1 base, with 7 bases remaining between them. The CDR3 has 14 residues. CDR3: CASSSPLNTGELFF. In DNA, the CDR3 is TGTGCCAGCAGTTCTCCTTTGAACACCGGGGAGCTGTTTTTT.

The rearrangement links TRBV4-1 to TRBJ2-1, with 14 bases aligning to TRBD2. This CDR3 contains 21 residues. Germline V gene lookup returns CDR1 MGHRA and CDR2 YSYEKL. The junction had 19 bases not matched to a gene; V was cut back by 2 bases and J by 7 bases. This chain's CDR3 is CASSQRTSGGSLASNQNEQFF. CDR3 bases: TGCGCCAGCAGCCAAAGGACTAGCGGGGGGTCCTTAGCCTCAAACCAAAATGAGCAGTTCTTC.

This clonotype was observed at least ten times. This chain uses TRBV11-2 with TRBJ2-5, with D perhaps TRBD1 or TRBD2 (5 bases each). The CDR3 runs to 15 residues. V was trimmed by 3 bases and J by 5 bases, leaving 16 bases between them. The germline V gene encodes CDR1 SGHAT and CDR2 FQNNGV. CDR3 sequence reads: CASSLRGAKGETQYF. CDR3 bases: TGTGCCAGCAGCTTGAGAGGGGCCAAGGGGGAGACCCAGTACTTC.

This clonotype came up a few times. The chain couples TRBV12-5 to TRBJ2-5; D is unclear. CDR1 is LGHNT and CDR2 is FRNRAP in the germline V gene. This CDR3 contains 13 residues. The germline V and J ends were trimmed by 6 bases and 4 bases, with 12 bases remaining between them. DNA for the CDR3: TGTGCTAGTGGCCCCTTGAGAGCAGAGACCCAGTACTTC. It is translated as CASGPLRAETQYF.

The chain couples TRBV5-5 to TRBJ2-7; D ambiguous. V lost 3 bases, J lost 7 bases, and 17 bases lay in between. The CDR3 is made up of 14 amino acids. Germline V gene lookup returns CDR1 SGHKS and CDR2 YYEKEE (reference sequence). CDR3 sequence reads: CASSYDADGREQYF. The CDR3 bases are TGTGCCAGCAGCTATGATGCGGACGGCAGGGAGCAGTACTTC.

At least ten counts were recorded for this clonotype. The chain employs TRBV7-9 and TRBJ2-1; 14 bases are shared with TRBD2. J gave up 9 bases and V 3 bases, and 4 bases lay outside the gene matches. The CDR3 spans 15 residues. The germline gives CDR1 SEHNR, CDR2 FQNEAQ (reference sequence). The CDR3 protein is CASSLTSGREGEQFF. The CDR3 nucleotides are TGTGCCAGCAGCTTGACTAGCGGGAGGGAGGGTGAGCAGTTCTTC.

The chain uses TRBV4-1 and TRBJ1-5; TRBD1 is a possible D gene (6 bases). Between the trimmed V and J ends, which lost 3 bases and 5 bases, there was a span of 17 bases. Germline CDR1 and CDR2: MGHRA and YSYEKL. There are 16 residues in the CDR3. CDR3 in amino acids: CASSHGGQGRDQPQHF. CDR3 DNA sequence: TGCGCCAGCAGCCATGGGGGCCAGGGTAGGGATCAGCCCCAGCATTTT.

This sequence joins TRBV20-1 and TRBJ1-6, with D possibly matching TRBD1 (6 bases). The CDR3 totals 15 residues. Germline values: CDR1 DFQATT, CDR2 SNEGSKA (reference sequence). Trimming removed 6 bases at V and 2 bases at J, with 14 bases between. CDR3 protein: CSAARRGAYNSPLHF. CDR3 DNA sequence: TGCAGTGCCGCTCGGAGGGGGGCCTATAATTCACCCCTCCACTTT.

The V gene is TRBV14, the J gene TRBJ2-7; unclear D gene. The length of the CDR3 is 11 residues. From germline, CDR1 is SGHDN and CDR2 FVKESK. Trimming took off 5 bases at V and 5 bases at J, with 7 bases between the two ends. The CDR3 DNA is TGTGCCAGCAGCTCCAGTGACGAGCAGTACTTC. It codes for CASSSSDEQYF.

This clonotype was recorded only once. Just one base apart from a much larger clone, this may be a read error. J is TRBJ1-5 and V is TRBV27; D unresolved. CDR3 size: 13 residues. CDR1 and CDR2 from the germline V gene are MNHEY and SMNVEV (reference sequence). Between the trimmed V and J ends, which lost 9 bases and 6 bases, there was a span of 15 bases. The CDR3 DNA is TGTGCCAGAGCCAGAGATTTAGGTCAGCCCCAGCATTTT. Residues: CARARDLGQPQHF.

The chain joins TRBV19 to TRBJ2-1; D is unclear. Deletions cut 4 bases from V and 7 bases from J, with 5 bases between. The germline gives CDR1 LNHDA, CDR2 SQIVND (reference sequence). The CDR3 loop spans 11 amino acids. CDR3 bases: TGTGCCAGTAGTACCCAGAATGAGCAGTTCTTC. Translating it yields CASSTQNEQFF.

This clonotype was seen a few times. The chain carries TRBV6-6 and TRBJ1-1; 8 bases agree with TRBD1. J lost 4 bases, V lost 4 bases, and 5 bases had no gene match. The CDR3 consists of 14 residues. Germline loops: CDR1 MNHNY, CDR2 SVGAGI (reference sequence). The CDR3 here is CASSSRTGSTEAFF. The CDR3 nucleotides are TGTGCCAGCAGTTCCCGGACAGGGAGCACTGAAGCTTTCTTT.

The V and J genes are TRBV24-1 and TRBJ1-1; D gene ambiguous. This CDR3 region has 13 residues. From germline, CDR1 is KGHDR and CDR2 SFDVKD. Deletions cut 6 bases from V and 0 bases from J, with 7 bases between. Here the CDR3 DNA reads TGTGCCACCAGTAACGGGCTGAACACTGAAGCTTTCTTT. This encodes CATSNGLNTEAFF.

This clonotype was seen a handful of times. The chain is built from TRBV5-4 and TRBJ2-1, with D perhaps TRBD1 (6 bases). Germline CDR1 reads SGHNT; CDR2 reads YYREEE (reference sequence). V was pared by 3 bases and J by 9 bases, with 13 bases between. The CDR3 spans 13 residues. In DNA, the CDR3 is TGTGCCAGCAGCTATCAGGGGATAGTTGAGCAGTTCTTC. It encodes CASSYQGIVEQFF.

V gene TRBV27 combines with J gene TRBJ2-7; 7 bases align to TRBD2. There are 16 residues in the CDR3. CDR1 is MNHEY, CDR2 SMNVEV, per germline (reference sequence). The junction had 6 bases not matched to a gene; V was cut back by 0 bases and J by 1 base. The CDR3 region has the DNA TGTGCCAGCAGTTTATCTGCGGGAGAGCGGTCCTACGAGCAGTACTTC. It yields the protein CASSLSAGERSYEQYF.

On this clonotype: This may arise from a read error, as a much more abundant clone is one base away. The V gene is TRBV28, the J gene TRBJ2-4, with 10 bases matching TRBD1. Losses at the gene ends were 10 bases for V and 8 bases for J; bases not matched to a gene: 11. Germline V CDR1 and CDR2: MDHEN, SYDVKM. The CDR3 spans 14 residues. The DNA of the CDR3 is TGTGCCATCAGGTTGACAGGGGGCTTGTACATTCAGTACTTC. Translating gives CAIRLTGGLYIQYF.

This clonotype was picked up many times. The chain combines TRBV7-9 with TRBJ2-1; D might be TRBD1 (6 bases). V was trimmed by 5 bases and J by 4 bases, leaving 15 bases between them. The germline gives CDR1 SEHNR, CDR2 FQNEAQ (reference sequence). The CDR3 has 15 residues. The DNA for the CDR3 is TGTGCCAGCAGCCCCCCGGGACACATTTACAATGAGCAGTTCTTC. Amino acid sequence: CASSPPGHIYNEQFF.

This clonotype was recorded many times. The chain couples TRBV11-2 to TRBJ2-1; D ambiguous. With 5 bases removed from V and 5 bases from J, the gap between germline ends came to 13 bases. The CDR3 sequence is 14 residues long. Germline CDR1 and CDR2: SGHAT and FQNNGV. CDR3 nucleotide sequence: TGTGCCAGCAGCATTACCTCAGGAGACAATGAGCAGTTCTTC. This encodes CASSITSGDNEQFF. Filled out from reference TRBV11-2 and TRBJ2-1, the complete variable domain reads EAGVAQSPRYKIIEKRQSVAFWCNPISGHATLYWYQQILGQGPKLLIQFQNNGVVDDSQLPKDRFSAERLKGVDSTLKIQPAKLEDSAVYLCASSITSGDNEQFFGPGTRLTVL.

In its sample, this clonotype was seen a few times. The junction does not match germline at one end; this may be a read error. This chain links TRBV4-1 with TRBJ2-3; a possible D gene is TRBD2 (7 bases). The germline V gene has CDR1 MGHRA and CDR2 YSYEKL. The CDR3 has 14 amino acids. CDR3 coding DNA: TGTGCCAGCAGCCCAGTTGCGGGGGCGGATACGCAGTATTTT. Translated, it gives CASSPVAGADTQYF.